This TCR beta chain was sequenced for a study of cytomegalovirus exposure and HLA in healthy donors (dated by TCRdb to 2016 to 2017). In terms of the full investigation: An earlier analysis of 587 of the donors reported over 250 Gb of sequence data and 95 million to 140 million unique TCR beta sequences obtained from approximately 180 million T cells. Of the approximately 370 genotyped donors, less than 85% were placed in the genetic ancestry cluster associated with self-reported Caucasian donors. Donor age, sex, ethnicity and CMV serostatus were collected together with the repertoire data. To predict cytomegalovirus infection status, the study brought together high-throughput TCR immunosequencing, statistical association of individual TCRs with disease status, and machine learning. Rather than drawing on any new phenotypic data, the later analysis identified candidate immune exposures from TCR beta sequences and the way those sequences occurred across donors. An early release covering about 600 HLA-typed donors comprised 250 to 350 gigabases of sequencing data and approximately 85 million unique TCR sequences. A later genetic analysis took genome-wide SNP genotypes for about three fifths of the 666 donors and used that subset as a discovery cohort. Typing coverage differed by locus: A, B, C, DRB1 and DQB1 were typed in about 620-630 donors, DQA1 in 500 to 550, DPA1 in 606, and DPB1 in just under 490. In a later analysis, previously published TCR beta repertoires from several hundred donors were re-analyzed and high-resolution HLA genotyping was added so that TCR occurrence patterns could be studied. HLA typing included class I and class II loci at four-digit resolution. A few DR-DQ haplotypes were handled as single units for association and clustering because linkage in the cohort was strong. Among 398 genotyped donors of the cohort, an average of about 240,000 unique TCR beta nucleotide sequences were sequenced per donor, roughly 20% of them non-productive. To decide whether each TCR beta V gene segment behaved as functional or pseudogenic, an earlier analysis of fewer than 750 of the donors relied on high-throughput TCR beta sequencing. All discovery cohort repertoires had been generated using a single sequencing platform. The study was designed to test whether signatures of past pathogen exposure could be identified by cataloging public T cell receptors. Besides the first cohort of approximately 710 subjects, a separate validation cohort made up of 90 to 150 different subjects was used. The T cell repertoires of 666 subjects were profiled by immunosequencing and related to cytomegalovirus serostatus. The paper's findings and limits, for the study overall: A few of the identified cytomegalovirus-associated TCR beta chains were confirmed in vitro to be specific for cytomegalovirus antigens. When HLA alleles, especially DR and DQ, strongly co-occurred, TCR associations were difficult to assign to individual alleles. Immune exposure information for the cohort was limited to CMV serostatus. According to the authors, the approach could potentially be generalized to other disease states and immunological phenotypes. A later genetic analysis reported fewer N-insertions in productive TCRs among donors in an Asian-associated ancestry cluster than the roughly 650-donor mean. Specific HLA alleles were associated with 15,000 to 20,000 TCR beta sequences at a false discovery rate of 0.05 in a later analysis. In the study, 150 to 200 TCR beta chains were listed as associated with cytomegalovirus. Across donors, most TCR sequences were observed very rarely, whereas some public TCRs were present in many individuals. This cohort had only TCR beta chains sequenced, and the lack of alpha or paired-chain data limited which features could be detected. HLA typing was unavailable for some donors at each locus, so association tests used only the typed subset. A further reported finding was that TCR beta sequences accurately predicted the HLA-A and HLA-B alleles for most subjects in the first cohort. In a later analysis, the rate of TCR association differed among HLA loci, with DRB1 alleles having the most associated TCRs and HLA-C alleles having the fewest. Compared with equally common non-associated chains, HLA-associated TCR beta chains in a later analysis were more clonally expanded and had lower generation probabilities. A cluster of highly shared sequence variants was judged likely to represent a technical artifact of the sequencing pipeline. Roughly uniform sequencing depth across donors was assumed in presence/absence analyses, although this assumption may not hold. Some IMGT-functional V segments, including TRBV6-2 and TRBV6-3, could not be distinguished by the 87-base-pair reads and were therefore excluded. Because counts were too low, approximately 18 rarely observed V segments, including chromosome 9 orphons, were excluded from the earlier analysis of 587 of the donors. A later analysis reported that several top co-occurrence clusters appeared linked to parvovirus B19, influenza, CMV and Epstein-Barr virus. A later analysis found that most CMV-associated TCR beta chains appeared HLA-restricted, with HLA associations seemingly driven largely by CMV exposure. Linkage disequilibrium might explain the correlated functional status among segregating V segments, but an unknown experimental factor could not be ruled out. In both the original and validation cohorts, the classifier was reported to diagnose cytomegalovirus status with high specificity and sensitivity. In an earlier analysis of about 600 of the donors, most TCR beta V segments appeared in productive rearrangements about 87% or about 30% of the time, broadly matching IMGT annotations. An association between a missense DCLRE1C variant and V-gene and J-gene trimming of TCR beta chains was found in a later genetic analysis and replicated in an independent cohort.

The germline V gene sets CDR1 to LGHNA and CDR2 to YSLEER. The CDR3 starts with the cysteine, ends with the phenylalanine, and has 16 residues. Only the CDR3 DNA is retained, 48 bases long and in frame from the first base. Clipping removes 2 bases from V and 2 bases from J, with 4 as the unmatched junction base count. In the case of this clone: The antigen it binds to is not known.

The cohort comprised around 700 healthy bone marrow donors. At the time of sampling, every cohort member was nominally healthy, though immune exposures that went unrecorded were likely present. The donor was CMV seronegative and belonged to the group of 350 or so seronegative cohort members. A peripheral blood sample was provided by each donor, and peripheral blood mononuclear cells were used for TCR beta sequencing. Genomic DNA extraction from the blood cell samples was performed with the Qiagen DNeasy Blood Extraction Kit. Library generation was performed with the immunoSEQ multiplex PCR assay. A mixture of 60 forward primers for TCR Vbeta segments and 13 reverse primers for TCR Jbeta segments was used in the multiplex PCR. A multiplex PCR assay on genomic DNA amplified the CDR3 region of rearranged TCR beta genes. The Illumina HiSeq System was used to sequence the amplified TCR beta libraries as 87-base-pair reads. The published analysis was carried out like this. A later analysis tallied 75 million to 95 million unique TCR beta chains across the 700 or so repertoires, and approximately 12 million of those chains were shared by two or more donors. To remove PCR and sequencing errors, raw reads were error-corrected and collapsed into unique sequences using a nearest-neighbor algorithm that merged closely related sequences. CDR3 sequences were aligned to IMGT reference sequences to assign V, D and J gene segments. For a sequence to be retained, a match of at least six nucleotides was required to both a V gene segment and a J gene segment. A rearrangement was called productive if the CDR3 had no stop codons and remained in frame with V and J, and every other rearrangement was called non-productive. CDR3 was defined by IMGT convention, running from the second conserved V-encoded cysteine to the conserved J-encoded phenylalanine. The earlier analysis of some 580 of the donors excluded any sequence lacking an unambiguous match to a single V gene segment. In an earlier analysis of roughly 500 of the donors, V segments were called functional above 56.7% productive rearrangements and were called segregating when the between-donor standard deviation exceeded 5%. A statistical classification framework was developed to diagnose cytomegalovirus status using the catalog of TCR beta chain sequences. V and J gene assignment, in a later analysis, came from comparing TCR nucleotide sequences with IMGT/GENE-DB human TR gene sequences. Using the TCRdist pipeline, a later analysis assigned CDR3 sequences along with most-parsimonious VDJ recombination scenarios. In a later analysis, each TCR beta chain was defined by its CDR3 amino acid sequence together with its V-gene family, and reads without a unique V-gene family were excluded. In a later analysis, 450 to 600 highly shared, low-generation-probability nucleotide sequences were removed to address suspected cross-contamination and a sequencing artifact. In a later analysis, a clonal expansion index for each public chain was calculated from normalized within-repertoire ranks of inferred template counts. A later analysis computed generation probabilities with a VDJ recombination model fitted to out-of-frame rearrangements, and checked the results against IGoR. A later analysis scored TCR-TCR, TCR-HLA and TCR-CMV co-occurrence with hypergeometric tests, applying a repertoire-size bias correction to TCR pairs. To estimate false discovery rates, a later analysis permuted the HLA or CMV assignments 20 times. In a later analysis, co-occurring TCRs were grouped using DBSCAN, with TCRdist sequence similarity added in when clustering inside HLA-allele-positive subsets. Repertoires with fewer than 30,000 or more than 120,000 public chains were left out of co-occurrence clustering, as were several repertoires with anomalous nucleotide sharing. The clones in this table, taken by TCRdb from immuneACCESS, are in-frame only. Not every clone is retained; where verified, under half of the shortfall comes from an unresolved V gene, and the cause of the rest is unknown. That table supplies the V and J calls and clone size; D and trimming were determined from the DNA. This specimen's table enumerates 100,000 or so clones. Jointly, the top ten make up about 0.59% of the sample.

The receptor comes from a man aged 50 or older in good health and CMV-seronegative. The sample consisted of PBMCs. The V gene is TRBV4-3 and the J gene is TRBJ2-3; a stretch of 10 junction bases matches TRBD2. CDR3 sequence: CASSQRTSGYTDTQYF. DNA sequence: TGCGCCAGCAGCCAACGGACTAGCGGATACACAGATACGCAGTATTTT.